This T cell receptor (beta chain) was obtained from a study of control samples from healthy donors and cancer patients. Using immunoSEQ multiplex PCR, the repertoire was profiled, and TCRdb retains in-frame clones only, with some absent. The listing contains about 190,000 clones. Germline CDR1 reads SEHNR; CDR2 reads FQNEAQ (reference sequence). The CDR3 length is 13 residues. The V end was cut by 6 bases, the J end by 2 bases, with 8 bases between. This clonotype originated in a woman in her twenties or thirties in good health. Sequenced sample: blood. The rearrangement links TRBV7-9 to TRBJ1-3, with unresolved D. CDR3 sequence (DNA): TGTGCCAGCAGTACCGGACCTGGAAACACCATATATTTT. The encoded protein is CASSTGPGNTIYF.